This entry features one T cell receptor beta chain sequence. This sample is part of a study of blood T cell repertoires in COVID-19. Study-level information: Samples representing acute and convalescent COVID-19 were sourced from the United States, Italy and Spain. Nucleic acid was either cDNA or gDNA, and it came from T cells, B-cell-depleted T cells, or PBMCs.

As handled by the study authors: How many nucleated cells were present was estimated from reference gene primer amplification. Libraries were prepared by immunoSEQ multiplex PCR; TCRdb keeps only in-frame clonotypes and omits some of them. Clone size and the V and J calls come from that table; the DNA yielded D and trimming. Seen here are around 130,000 clones, approximately 80% observed once, and the top ten hold over 6.5%. Trimming took off 2 bases at V and 1 base at J, with 9 bases between the two ends. This CDR3 has 14 amino acids. The germline gives CDR1 SGHTA, CDR2 FQGNSA. The receptor's source is a human donor in a cohort sampled during active COVID-19. The chain joins TRBV7-2 to TRBJ2-7; D is ambiguous. The specimen was peripheral blood. Here the CDR3 reads CASSLNRVSYEQYF. The DNA of the CDR3 is TGTGCCAGCAGCTTAAACCGGGTGTCCTACGAGCAGTACTTC.